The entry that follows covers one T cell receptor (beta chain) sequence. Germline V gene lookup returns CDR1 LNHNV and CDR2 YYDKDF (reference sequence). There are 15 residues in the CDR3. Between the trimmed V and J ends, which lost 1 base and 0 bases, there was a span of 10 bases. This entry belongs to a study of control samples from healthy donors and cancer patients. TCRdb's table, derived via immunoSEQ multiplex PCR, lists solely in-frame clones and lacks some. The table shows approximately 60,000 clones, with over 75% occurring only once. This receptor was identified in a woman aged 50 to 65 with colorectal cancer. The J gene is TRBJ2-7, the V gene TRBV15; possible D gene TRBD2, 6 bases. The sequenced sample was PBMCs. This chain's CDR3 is CATSRGRGSSYEQYF. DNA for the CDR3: TGTGCCACCAGCAGAGGGCGGGGCAGCTCCTACGAGCAGTACTTC.